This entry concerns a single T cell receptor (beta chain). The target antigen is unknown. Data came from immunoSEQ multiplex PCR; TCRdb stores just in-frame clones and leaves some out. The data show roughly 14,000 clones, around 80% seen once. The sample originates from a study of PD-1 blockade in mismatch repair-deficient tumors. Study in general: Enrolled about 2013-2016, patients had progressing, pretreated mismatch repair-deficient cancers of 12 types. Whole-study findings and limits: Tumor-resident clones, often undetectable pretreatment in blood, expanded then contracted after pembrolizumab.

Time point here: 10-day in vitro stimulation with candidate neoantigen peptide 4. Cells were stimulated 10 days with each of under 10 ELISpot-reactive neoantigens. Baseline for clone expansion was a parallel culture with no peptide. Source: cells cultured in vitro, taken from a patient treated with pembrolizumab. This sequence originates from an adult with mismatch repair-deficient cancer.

CDR3 region: CASSSPGLAGVNEQFF. DNA of the CDR3: TGTGCCAGCAGTTCTCCGGGACTAGCGGGAGTTAATGAGCAGTTCTTC. The gene calls are TRBV2 and TRBJ2-1; 14 bases map to TRBD2. The germline gives CDR1 SNHLY, CDR2 FYNNEI. Unmatched junction bases numbered 7, after V lost 5 bases and J lost 7 bases. The CDR3 runs to 16 residues.